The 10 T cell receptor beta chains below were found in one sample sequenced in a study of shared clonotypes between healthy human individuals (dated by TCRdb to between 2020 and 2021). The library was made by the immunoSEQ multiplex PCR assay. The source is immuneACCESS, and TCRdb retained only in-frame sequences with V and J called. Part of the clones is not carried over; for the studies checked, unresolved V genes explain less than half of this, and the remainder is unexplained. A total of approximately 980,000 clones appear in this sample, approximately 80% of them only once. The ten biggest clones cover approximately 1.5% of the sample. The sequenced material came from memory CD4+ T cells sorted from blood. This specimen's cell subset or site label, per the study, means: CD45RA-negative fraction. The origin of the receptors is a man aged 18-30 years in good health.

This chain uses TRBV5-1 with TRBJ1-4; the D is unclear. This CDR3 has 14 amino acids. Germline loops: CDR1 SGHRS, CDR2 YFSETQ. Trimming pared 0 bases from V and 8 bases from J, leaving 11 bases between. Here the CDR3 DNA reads TGCGCCAGCAGCTTGGCCGGGTCCGGAGAAAAACTGTTTTTT. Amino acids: CASSLAGSGEKLFF.

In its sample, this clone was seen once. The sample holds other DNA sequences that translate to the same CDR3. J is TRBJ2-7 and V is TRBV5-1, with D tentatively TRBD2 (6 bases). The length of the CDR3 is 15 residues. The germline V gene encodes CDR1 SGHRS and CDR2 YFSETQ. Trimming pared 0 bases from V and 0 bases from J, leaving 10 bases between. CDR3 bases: TGCGCCAGCAGCTTGGATGGAGGGAGCTCCTACGAGCAGTACTTC. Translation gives CASSLDGGSSYEQYF.

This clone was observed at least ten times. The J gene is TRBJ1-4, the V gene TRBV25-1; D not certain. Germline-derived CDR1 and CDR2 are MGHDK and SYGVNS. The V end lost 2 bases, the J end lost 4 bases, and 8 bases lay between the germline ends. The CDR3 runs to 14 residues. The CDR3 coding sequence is TGTGCCAGCAGTGAACCCGGGAGTAATGAAAAACTGTTTTTT. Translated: CASSEPGSNEKLFF.

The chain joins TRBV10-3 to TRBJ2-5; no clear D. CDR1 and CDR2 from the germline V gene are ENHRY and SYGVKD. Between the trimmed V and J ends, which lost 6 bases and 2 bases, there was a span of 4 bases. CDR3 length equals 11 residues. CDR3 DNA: TGTGCCATCAGACAGCAAGAGACCCAGTACTTC. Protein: CAIRQQETQYF.

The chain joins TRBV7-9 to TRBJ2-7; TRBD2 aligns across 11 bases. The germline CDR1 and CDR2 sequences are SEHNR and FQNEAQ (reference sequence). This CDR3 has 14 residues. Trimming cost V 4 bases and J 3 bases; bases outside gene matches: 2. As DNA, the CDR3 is TGTGCCAGCAGCTCACTAGCGGGAGACTACGAGCAGTACTTC. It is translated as CASSSLAGDYEQYF.

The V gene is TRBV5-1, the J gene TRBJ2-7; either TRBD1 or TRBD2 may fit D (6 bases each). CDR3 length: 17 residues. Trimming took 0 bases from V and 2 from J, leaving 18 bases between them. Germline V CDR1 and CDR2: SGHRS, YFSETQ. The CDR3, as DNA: TGCGCCAGCAGCTTGGAGTATAGGGGGGAGGATACCTACGAGCAGTACTTC. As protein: CASSLEYRGEDTYEQYF.

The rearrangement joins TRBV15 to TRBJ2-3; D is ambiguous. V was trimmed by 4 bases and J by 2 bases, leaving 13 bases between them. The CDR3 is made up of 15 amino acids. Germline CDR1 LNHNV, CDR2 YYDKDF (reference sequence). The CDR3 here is CATSKDNQYTDTQYF. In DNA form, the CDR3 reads TGTGCCACCAGCAAAGATAACCAGTACACAGATACGCAGTATTTT.

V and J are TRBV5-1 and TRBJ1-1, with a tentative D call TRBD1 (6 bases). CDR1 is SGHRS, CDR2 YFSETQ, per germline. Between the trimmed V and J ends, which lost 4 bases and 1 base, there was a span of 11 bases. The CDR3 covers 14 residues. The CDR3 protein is CASSVGGQNTEAFF. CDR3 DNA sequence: TGCGCCAGCAGCGTCGGGGGACAGAACACTGAAGCTTTCTTT. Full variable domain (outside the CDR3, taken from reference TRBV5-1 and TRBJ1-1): KAGVTQTPRYLIKTRGQQVTLSCSPISGHRSVSWYQQTPGQGLQFLFEYFSETQRNKGNFPGRFSGRQFSNSRSEMNVSTLELGDSALYLCASSVGGQNTEAFFGQGTRLTVV.

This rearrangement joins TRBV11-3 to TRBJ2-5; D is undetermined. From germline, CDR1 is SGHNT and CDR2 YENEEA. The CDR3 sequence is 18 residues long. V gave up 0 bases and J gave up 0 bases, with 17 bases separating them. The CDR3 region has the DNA TGTGCCAGCAGCTTAGATTACCCGGCTGGCAGCGACCAAGAGACCCAGTACTTC. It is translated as CASSLDYPAGSDQETQYF.

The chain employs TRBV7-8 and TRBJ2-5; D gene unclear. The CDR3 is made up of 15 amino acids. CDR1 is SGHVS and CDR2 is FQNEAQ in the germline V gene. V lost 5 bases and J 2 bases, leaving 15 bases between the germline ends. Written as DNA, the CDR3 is TGTGCCAGCAGCATAGACGGACGGATTCAAGAGACCCAGTACTTC. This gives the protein CASSIDGRIQETQYF.